This T cell receptor beta chain was retrieved from a study of identifying expanded T cells in peripheral blood. Healthy donors had no documented immune events, such as infections, while sampled. In the case of this clone: Its matching antigen is unknown.

This table comes from immunoSEQ multiplex PCR, and its TCRdb copy is limited to in-frame clones, with some not included. The table lists around 100,000 clones, around 88% of them singletons. The CDR3 has 15 residues. Germline loops: CDR1 SGHRS, CDR2 YFSETQ. V was trimmed by 2 bases and J by 3 bases, leaving 15 bases between them. Whole-study findings and limits: Technical replicates showed roughly 1.2 changed clones; two weeks roughly 16; four weeks 19. Variance in clone template counts between approximately two-week samples significantly increased with total template count across all healthy donors.

Sequences were obtained from blood. The chain employs TRBV5-1 and TRBJ2-7, with D possibly matching TRBD1 (5 bases). The TCR was taken from a person between 18 and 75 years old in good health. CDR3 DNA sequence: TGCGCCAGCAGCTTCGGGTTAGGGGTCAACTACGAGCAGTACTTC. It yields the protein CASSFGLGVNYEQYF.